These 18 T cell receptor beta chains were all obtained from the same sample, sequenced in a study of spatial heterogeneity in lung cancer. Findings of the study overall: Tumor mutation counts were tracked by expanded intratumoral alpha and beta TCR counts.

Their antigens remain unidentified. Specified time point: sample taken at primary tumor resection. TCRdb re-derived calls from the 5' RACE reads in MiXCR, one entry per CDR3 protein. The table records under 8,500 distinct CDR3 sequences, over 8.5% of them present only once. The sample consisted of lung tumor tissue, taken at surgery. These receptors were taken from a male donor with early-stage non-small cell lung cancer.

This clonotype was counted ten times or more. The V call is TRBV20-1, the J call TRBJ2-7, with D perhaps matching TRBD2 (6 bases). V lost 3 bases, J lost 0 bases, and 24 bases lay in between. The CDR3 is made up of 18 amino acids. Germline V CDR1 and CDR2: DFQATT, SNEGSKA (reference sequence). The CDR3 loop is CSASSGVAEGRFSYEQYV. CDR3 in DNA: TGCAGTGCTAGTTCGGGGGTCGCCGAGGGACGCTTCTCCTACGAGCAGTACGTC.

The rearrangement links TRBV5-1 to TRBJ1-5; tentatively, D is TRBD1 (5 bases). Trimming cost V 3 bases and J 4 bases, with 8 bases left between them. The germline CDR1 and CDR2 sequences are SGHRS and YFSETQ. The CDR3 spans 13 residues. The CDR3 nucleotides read TGCGCCAGCAGCTCGGGACCTAATCAGCCCCAGCATTTT. This encodes CASSSGPNQPQHF.

This clonotype was observed many times. This sequence joins TRBV5-1 and TRBJ2-5; 7 bases align to TRBD1. The CDR3 loop spans 15 amino acids. The junction had 7 bases not matched to a gene; V was cut back by 0 bases and J by 5 bases. Germline assignment: CDR1 SGHRS and CDR2 YFSETQ. The CDR3 protein is CASSLGTGTRETQYF. Here the CDR3 DNA reads TGCGCCAGCAGCTTGGGGACAGGAACAAGGGAGACCCAGTACTTC.

This clonotype was observed many times. J is TRBJ2-7 and V is TRBV10-2, with D possibly matching TRBD2 (5 bases). The V gene lost 6 bases and the J gene lost 6 bases, with 18 bases spanning the gap. CDR1 and CDR2 from the germline V gene are WSHSY and SAAADI. The CDR3 extends over 14 amino acids. CDR3 sequence: CASREGLLWAEQYF. The CDR3 nucleotides read TGCGCCAGCAGGGAAGGACTCCTGTGGGCCGAGCAGTACTTC.

Within the sample, this clonotype is medium-sized (0.01 to 0.1%). J is TRBJ2-5 and V is TRBV4-1; TRBD2 aligns across 8 bases. In germline, CDR1 is MGHRA, CDR2 YSYEKL. V lost 0 bases to trimming and J lost 1 base; unmatched junction nucleotides: 7. CDR3 length: 17 amino acids. CDR3: CASSQDLSRGGQETQYF. The CDR3 DNA is TGCGCCAGCAGCCAAGATCTGTCCCGGGGGGGCCAAGAGACCCAGTACTTC.

This clonotype is labeled medium-sized. The chain joins TRBV5-5 to TRBJ2-2; no definite D call. Germline V gives CDR1 SGHKS, CDR2 YYEKEE (reference sequence). This CDR3 has 16 residues. V was pared by 1 base and J by 1 base, with 11 bases between. As DNA, the CDR3 is TGTGCCAGCAGCTTGATACCTCCCTTGAACACCGGGGAGCTGTTTTTT. This encodes CASSLIPPLNTGELFF.

This clonotype was recorded at least ten times. The chain combines TRBV7-9 with TRBJ2-7; D might be TRBD1 or TRBD2, each matching 6 bases. The V gene's germline CDR1 is SEHNR and CDR2 FQNEAQ (reference sequence). V lost 3 bases and J 6 bases, leaving 15 bases between the germline ends. The CDR3 totals 14 residues. The chain's CDR3 is CASSLRDGGGEQYF. The CDR3 DNA reads as TGTGCCAGCAGCTTGCGGGATGGGGGCGGCGAGCAGTACTTC.

This clonotype has a count of ten or more. J is TRBJ1-2 and V is TRBV11-2; D is unresolved. V dropped 0 bases and J dropped 4 bases, with 6 bases sitting between them. This CDR3 is 13 amino acids long. Germline values: CDR1 SGHAT, CDR2 FQNNGV. The CDR3 protein is CASSLEGIYGYTF. The CDR3 coding sequence is TGTGCCAGCAGCTTAGAGGGTATCTATGGCTACACCTTC.

This clonotype was found many times. The chain employs TRBV7-9 and TRBJ2-7; weak D call: TRBD2 (6 bases). The V and J ends lost 5 bases and 6 bases respectively, with 20 bases between them. Germline loops: CDR1 SEHNR, CDR2 FQNEAQ (reference sequence). There are 15 residues in the CDR3. The CDR3 coding sequence is TGTGCCAGCAGCGCCTTTGGTAGCGGAGCTCTCGAGCAGTACTTC. Amino acids: CASSAFGSGALEQYF.

This clonotype was counted at least ten times. V and J are TRBV18 and TRBJ2-4, with D perhaps TRBD2 (5 bases). Germline V CDR1 and CDR2: KGHSH, LQKENI. The V gene lost 3 bases and the J gene lost 0 bases, with 9 bases spanning the gap. This CDR3 is built from 15 residues. The CDR3 DNA follows: TGTGCCAGCTCACCCGCACTAGTAGCCAAAAACATTCAGTACTTC. Protein: CASSPALVAKNIQYF. Variable domain in full (rest from reference TRBV18 and TRBJ2-4): NAGVMQNPRHLVRRRGQEARLRCSPMKGHSHVYWYRQLPEEGLKFMVYLQKENIIDESGMPKERFSAEFPKEGPSILRIQQVVRGDSAAYFCASSPALVAKNIQYFGAGTRLSVL.

This clonotype was observed many times. This chain connects TRBV5-4 to TRBJ1-1, with 10 bases lining up with TRBD1. There are 14 residues in the CDR3. Germline CDR1 reads SGHNT; CDR2 reads YYREEE (reference sequence). V gave up 4 bases and J gave up 5 bases; unmatched junction bases: 5. CDR3 nucleotide sequence: TGTGCCAGCAGCCCCAGGACAGGGGGGACTGAAGCTTTCTTT. Protein sequence: CASSPRTGGTEAFF.

Many counts were recorded for this clonotype. The J gene is TRBJ2-3, the V gene TRBV5-1, with D hard to call. From germline, CDR1 is SGHRS and CDR2 YFSETQ. This CDR3 has 14 residues. Trimming took 0 bases from V and 2 from J, leaving 7 bases between them. For the CDR3, the DNA is TGCGCCAGCAGCTTGGTGGCACCCACAGATACGCAGTATTTT. It encodes CASSLVAPTDTQYF. Supplemented by reference TRBV5-1 and TRBJ2-3, the full variable domain reads KAGVTQTPRYLIKTRGQQVTLSCSPISGHRSVSWYQQTPGQGLQFLFEYFSETQRNKGNFPGRFSGRQFSNSRSEMNVSTLELGDSALYLCASSLVAPTDTQYFGPGTRLTVL.

This clonotype occurred many times. The chain has TRBV2 and TRBJ2-5; either TRBD1 or TRBD2 may fit D (6 bases each). Germline V gene data show CDR1 as SNHLY and CDR2 as FYNNEI. The germline V and J ends were trimmed by 6 bases and 5 bases, with 16 bases remaining between them. The CDR3 loop spans 14 amino acids. The CDR3 nucleotides read TGTGCCAGCAGCGCGGGACACCTGGGGGAGACCCAGTACTTC. It translates to CASSAGHLGETQYF.

At least ten counts were recorded for this clonotype. V is TRBV7-3 and J is TRBJ1-2, with D maybe TRBD1 (6 bases). The V end lost 5 bases, the J end lost 2 bases, and 9 bases lay between the germline ends. Germline V gives CDR1 SGHTA, CDR2 FQGTGA. This CDR3 comprises 13 residues. In nucleotides, the CDR3 is TGTGCCAGCAGCCCCACAGGGAACTATGGCTACACCTTC. Its protein product is CASSPTGNYGYTF.

This clonotype was detected many times. J is TRBJ2-6 and V is TRBV28; D is ambiguous. The V and J ends lost 3 bases and 4 bases respectively, with 1 base between them. The germline gives CDR1 MDHEN, CDR2 SYDVKM. The CDR3 length is 12 residues. The CDR3 bases are TGTGCCAGCAGTTTCGGGGCCAACGTCCTGACTTTC. Encoded protein: CASSFGANVLTF.

This clonotype was recorded at least ten times. This chain uses TRBV9 with TRBJ1-5; perhaps TRBD1 as D (5 bases). This CDR3 is 14 amino acids long. V lost 0 bases and J lost 7, with 11 bases in between. Germline lookup yields CDR1 SGDLS and CDR2 YYNGEE. This CDR3 reads CASSVGLRGQPQHF. The CDR3 DNA follows: TGTGCCAGCAGCGTAGGGTTGAGGGGACAGCCCCAGCATTTT.

This clonotype was seen at least ten times. The chain is built from TRBV6-1 and TRBJ2-3; a weak D match, TRBD2 (6 bases). V was clipped by 7 bases and J by 10 bases, with 21 bases between them. Germline CDR1 reads MNHNS; CDR2 reads SASEGT. CDR3 length: 14 residues. The DNA for the CDR3 is TGTGCCAGCACCCAAGACGGGACTCCCATCCCGCAGTATTTT. This codes for CASTQDGTPIPQYF.

By sample share, this clonotype is medium-sized (0.01 to 0.1%). The rearrangement links TRBV27 to TRBJ2-1, with 7 bases fitting TRBD1. The junction had 8 bases not matched to a gene; V was cut back by 8 bases and J by 4 bases. The CDR3 runs 14 residues. Germline lookup yields CDR1 MNHEY and CDR2 SMNVEV (reference sequence). The CDR3 region has the DNA TGTGCCAGCCCCCGGACAGGTGTTTACAATGAGCAGTTCTTC. As protein: CASPRTGVYNEQFF.